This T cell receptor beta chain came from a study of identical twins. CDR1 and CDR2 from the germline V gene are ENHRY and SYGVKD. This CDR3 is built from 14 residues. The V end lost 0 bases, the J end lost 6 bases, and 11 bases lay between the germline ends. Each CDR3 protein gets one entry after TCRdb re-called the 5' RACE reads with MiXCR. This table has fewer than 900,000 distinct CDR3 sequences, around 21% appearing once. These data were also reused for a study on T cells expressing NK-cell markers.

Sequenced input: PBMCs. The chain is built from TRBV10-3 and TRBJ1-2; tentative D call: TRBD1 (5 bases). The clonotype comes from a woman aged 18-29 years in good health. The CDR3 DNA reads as TGTGCCATCAGTGAGTCGAATGGGGCAGATGGCTACACCTTC. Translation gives CAISESNGADGYTF.